This T cell receptor (beta chain) appears in the sequencing data of a study of cytotoxic CD8 clonotypes in ibrutinib-treated CLL. Study outcomes and limitations: Clonality at baseline surpassed age-matched healthy donors and tracked circulating CD8+ T-cell counts. Public clonotypes (which were uncommon) either contracted or remained stable on treatment. Clonality went up at the time of ibrutinib response, stayed stable in sustained remission, and later dropped back toward its baseline level at progression.

A note on this clone: Its specificity is not known. An end of the junction differs from the germline gene, which may be a read error.

With sequencing, the targeted depth ranged from 1 in 200,000 to 1 in 1 million T cells. Some clones are missing from TCRdb's copy, which holds only in-frame ones; the method was immunoSEQ multiplex PCR. The data contain fewer than 150,000 clones, 80% to 90% of them singletons. Per the germline V gene, CDR1 is ENHRY and CDR2 is SYGVKD. There are 19 residues in the CDR3. Sequences were derived from PBMCs, sampled after 24 months of ibrutinib treatment. The sequence derives from a human donor with chronic lymphocytic leukemia. The chain has TRBV10-3 and TRBJ2-4; 14 bases line up with TRBD2. CDR3 region: CAISEPKGLAGDIKTIQYF. The CDR3 coding sequence is TGTGCCATCAGTGAACCAAAGGGACTAGCGGGGGATATTAAAACCATTCAGTACTTC.